Listed below are T cell receptor beta chains from one sample, sequenced in a study of T-cell reconstitution after alpha-beta-depleted transplantation in children. TCRdb reprocessed the PCR reads via MiXCR and lists one record per CDR3 protein. Here the sample spans about 980,000 distinct CDR3 sequences, about 29% being singletons. The specimen comprised PBMCs, mostly from graft donor cells, sampled 360 days after TCRalphabeta/CD19-depleted stem cell transplant. The receptors were gathered from a boy under two years old who had a stem cell transplant for SCID, so the T cells may come from the graft donor. CDR3s include the opening cysteine and the closing phenylalanine or tryptophan. Fields, in order: J gene, V gene, CDR3 length, CDR3 protein.

>TRBJ2-2|TRBV7-2|14
CASSRDTVTGELFF
>TRBJ2-2|TRBV5-1|16
CASSAYILRNTGELFF
>TRBJ2-1|TRBV29-1|13
CSVRGGGYNEQFF
>TRBJ2-1|TRBV12-3/TRBV12-4|14
CASSPELRGNEQFF
>TRBJ2-5|TRBV20-1|16
CSAGGLAGFNQETQYF
>TRBJ1-5|TRBV25-1|11
CASSDYQPQHF
>TRBJ2-1|TRBV7-3|15
CASTLLASPYNEQFF
>TRBJ2-1|TRBV10-3|15
CAISEESSGANEQFF
>TRBJ2-5|TRBV4-3|12
CASSQDRRTQYF
>TRBJ2-1|TRBV11-1|14
CASSSRDNRDEQFF
>TRBJ2-7|TRBV6-1|15
CASRDVGRPTYEQYF
>TRBJ2-2|TRBV21-1|17
CASSKSTTREGSGELFF
>TRBJ2-1|TRBV11-1|18
CASSQKLGGTGADNEQFF
>TRBJ2-7|TRBV4-2|15
CASSQSMAGAYEQYF
>TRBJ1-1|TRBV29-1|14
CSVLRTGANTEAFF
>TRBJ2-7|TRBV20-1|13
CSASRDLTYEQYF